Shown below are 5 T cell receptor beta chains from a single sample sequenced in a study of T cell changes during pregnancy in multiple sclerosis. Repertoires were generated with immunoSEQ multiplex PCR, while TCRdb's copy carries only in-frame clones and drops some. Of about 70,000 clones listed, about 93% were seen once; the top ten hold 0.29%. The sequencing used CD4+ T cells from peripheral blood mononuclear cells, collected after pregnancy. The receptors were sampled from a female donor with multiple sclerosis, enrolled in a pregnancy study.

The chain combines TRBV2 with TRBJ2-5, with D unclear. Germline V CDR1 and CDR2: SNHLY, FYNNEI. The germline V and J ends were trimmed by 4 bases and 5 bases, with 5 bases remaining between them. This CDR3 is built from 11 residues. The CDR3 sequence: CASSVRETQYF. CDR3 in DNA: TGTGCCAGCAGTGTGCGGGAGACCCAGTACTTC.

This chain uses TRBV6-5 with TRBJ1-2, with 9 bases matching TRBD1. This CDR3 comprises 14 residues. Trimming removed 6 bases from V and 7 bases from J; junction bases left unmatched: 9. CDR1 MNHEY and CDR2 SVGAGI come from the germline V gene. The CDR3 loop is CASRRPGQGGGYTF. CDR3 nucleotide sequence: TGTGCCAGCAGGCGCCCGGGACAGGGAGGTGGCTACACCTTC.

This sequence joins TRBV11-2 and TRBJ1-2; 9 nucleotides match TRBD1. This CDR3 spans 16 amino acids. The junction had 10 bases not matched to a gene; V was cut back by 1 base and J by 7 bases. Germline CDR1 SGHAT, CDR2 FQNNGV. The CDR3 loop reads CASSLGPGQGGPGYTF. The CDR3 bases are TGTGCCAGCAGCTTAGGGCCGGGACAGGGAGGGCCTGGCTACACCTTC.

CDR3 nucleotide sequence: TGCGCCAGCACCCCAGGACAGGGGCGGGGTGGCTACACCTTC. Translated: CASTPGQGRGGYTF. This chain connects TRBV5-1 to TRBJ1-2, with 9 bases matching TRBD1. This CDR3 has 14 amino acids. The germline gives CDR1 SGHRS, CDR2 YFSETQ. The V segment lost 6 bases and the J segment 7 bases; nucleotides outside the gene matches: 10.

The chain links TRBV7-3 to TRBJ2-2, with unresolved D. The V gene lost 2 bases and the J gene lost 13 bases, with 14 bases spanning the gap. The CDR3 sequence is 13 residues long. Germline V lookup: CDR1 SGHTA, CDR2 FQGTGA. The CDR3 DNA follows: TGTGCCAGCAGCTTATCTCTCTACGCAGGGCTGTTTTTT. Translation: CASSLSLYAGLFF.